This T cell receptor (beta chain) appears in the sequencing data of a study of T cell responses to AZD1222 COVID-19 vaccine. The data were produced by immunoSEQ multiplex PCR, yet TCRdb's version contains in-frame clones alone and is incomplete. This sample has approximately 17,000 clones, with approximately 80% found just once. As to this clone: The target antigen is unknown.

Broader study findings: Only six individuals given AZD1222 were seropositive at baseline.

The CDR3 has 11 amino acids. CDR1 and CDR2 from the germline V gene are DFQATT and SNEGSKA (reference sequence). The ends were cut back, 3 bases at V and 5 bases at J, with 8 bases in the middle. The TCR comes from an adult who received the AZD1222 COVID-19 vaccine. The starting material was peripheral blood, obtained 28 days after the second AZD1222 dose. V is TRBV20-1 and J is TRBJ2-7, with D hard to call. The CDR3 DNA follows: TGCAGTGCTAGTGAGAGCGACGAGCAGTACTTC. Translation gives CSASESDEQYF.